A single sample is the source of the 20 T cell receptor beta chains below, sequenced in a study of cytomegalovirus exposure and HLA in healthy donors. The PCR made use of 60 Vbeta and 13 Jbeta primers. Method: immunoSEQ multiplex PCR; TCRdb's copy keeps in-frame clones and lacks some. The sample lists under 200,000 clones; around 80% were seen once. The sample was PBMCs. These receptor sequences come from a man aged 35-49 years in good health and CMV-seronegative.

The rearrangement uses TRBV14 and TRBJ2-2, with 10 bases fitting TRBD1. The germline V gene encodes CDR1 SGHDN and CDR2 FVKESK. J was trimmed by 5 bases and V by 4 bases; bases with no gene match: 7. This CDR3 has 16 amino acids. DNA for the CDR3: TGTGCCAGCAGCCCACCGGACAGGGGGTCTACCGGGGAGCTGTTTTTT. Protein product: CASSPPDRGSTGELFF.

The sample holds a few counts of this clone. A read error may produce the germline difference seen at one junction end. J is TRBJ2-7 and V is TRBV5-4; possible D gene TRBD1, 5 bases. The CDR3 consists of 13 residues. Germline CDR1 and CDR2: SGHNT and YYREEE (reference sequence). CDR3 sequence reads: CASSLGQTYELYF. In DNA form, the CDR3 reads TGTGCCAGCAGCTTGGGACAGACTTACGAGCTGTACTTC.

This clone showed up just once. The rearrangement links TRBV6-4 to TRBJ1-5; 7 nucleotides agree with TRBD1. The CDR3 is 15 residues long. The V gene end was trimmed by 6 bases and the J gene end by 3 bases; junction bases not matched to a gene: 8. Germline loops: CDR1 MRHNA, CDR2 SNTAGT. This chain's CDR3 is CASREQGTDNQPQHF. The CDR3 DNA reads as TGTGCCAGCAGAGAGCAAGGGACAGACAATCAGCCCCAGCATTTT.

This chain joins TRBV5-6 and TRBJ1-5, with 9 bases identical to TRBD1. Germline loops: CDR1 SGHDT, CDR2 YYEEEE. The CDR3 runs to 14 residues. The trim removed 4 bases at V and 6 bases at J, leaving 5 bases unmatched. This CDR3 is CASSVTGGGQPQHF. The CDR3 nucleotides are TGTGCCAGCAGCGTGACAGGGGGAGGTCAGCCCCAGCATTTT.

The rearrangement links TRBV15 to TRBJ2-3; D not certain. The CDR3 runs 13 residues. Germline V lookup: CDR1 LNHNV, CDR2 YYDKDF (reference sequence). The V gene lost 2 bases and the J gene lost 6 bases, with 9 bases spanning the gap. The CDR3 region is CATSRPFRDTQYF. The CDR3 bases are TGTGCCACCAGCAGACCTTTTCGGGATACGCAGTATTTT.

The chain combines TRBV15 with TRBJ1-4; D remains ambiguous. Germline V gene data show CDR1 as LNHNV and CDR2 as YYDKDF (reference sequence). V lost 0 bases and J lost 8, with 13 bases in between. The CDR3 runs to 15 residues. Written as DNA, the CDR3 is TGTGCCACCAGCAGAGAGGCCCGGGGAGGAGAAAAACTGTTTTTT. This sequence encodes CATSREARGGEKLFF.

The V call is TRBV27, the J call TRBJ1-4; D unclear. V lost 3 bases and J 5 bases, leaving 10 bases between the germline ends. The CDR3 totals 14 residues. CDR1 and CDR2 from the germline V gene are MNHEY and SMNVEV (reference sequence). The CDR3 nucleotides read TGTGCCAGCAGTTTTGCACAGCGGAATGAAAAACTGTTTTTT. Amino acid sequence: CASSFAQRNEKLFF.

The V call is TRBV29-1, the J call TRBJ2-7, with 8 bases that match TRBD1. V lost 0 bases to trimming and J lost 1 base; unmatched junction nucleotides: 5. The germline CDR1 and CDR2 sequences are SQVTM and ANQGSEA. The CDR3 has 15 residues. CDR3 loop: CSVEDRRGQSYEQYF. Written as DNA, the CDR3 is TGCAGCGTTGAAGATCGCAGGGGGCAATCCTACGAGCAGTACTTC.

The J gene is TRBJ2-2, the V gene TRBV5-4; 7 positions agree with TRBD2. The V segment lost 4 bases and the J segment 5 bases; nucleotides outside the gene matches: 8. CDR1 is SGHNT, CDR2 YYREEE, per germline (reference sequence). The CDR3 is 15 residues long. CDR3 loop: CASSADGTKTGELFF. Written as DNA, the CDR3 is TGTGCCAGCAGCGCTGACGGGACTAAAACCGGGGAGCTGTTTTTT. The variable domain in full, completed from reference TRBV5-4 and TRBJ2-2, reads ETGVTQSPTHLIKTRGQQVTLRCSSQSGHNTVSWYQQALGQGPQFIFQYYREEENGRGNFPPRFSGLQFPNYSSELNVNALELDDSALYLCASSADGTKTGELFFGEGSRLTVL.

The rearrangement joins TRBV7-9 to TRBJ2-7, with TRBD1 as a possible D gene (8 bases). Looked up from germline, CDR1 is SEHNR and CDR2 is FQNEAQ (reference sequence). CDR3 length equals 13 residues. V lost 5 bases and J lost 4, with 12 bases in between. In DNA form, the CDR3 reads TGTGCCAGCAGCACAGGGGGGGGGTACGAGCAGTACTTC. The encoded protein is CASSTGGGYEQYF. Together with reference TRBV7-9 and TRBJ2-7, the CDR3 gives the full variable domain: DTGVSQNPRHKITKRGQNVTFRCDPISEHNRLYWYRQTLGQGPEFLTYFQNEAQLEKSRLLSDRFSAERPKGSFSTLEIQRTEQGDSAMYLCASSTGGGYEQYFGPGTRLTVT.

The gene calls are TRBV27 and TRBJ1-6, with a possible D match to TRBD1 (6 bases). V was trimmed by 4 bases and J by 5 bases, leaving 15 bases between them. CDR3 length equals 16 residues. Germline V lookup: CDR1 MNHEY, CDR2 SMNVEV (reference sequence). In DNA form, the CDR3 reads TGTGCCAGCAGTTCTCCCGGGACACTGGATAATTCACCCCTCCACTTT. Its protein product is CASSSPGTLDNSPLHF.

The chain employs TRBV10-3 and TRBJ2-2; D unresolved. The ends were cut back, 3 bases at V and 2 bases at J, with 4 bases in the middle. The CDR3 contains 13 residues. Germline lookup yields CDR1 ENHRY and CDR2 SYGVKD. Written as DNA, the CDR3 is TGTGCCATCAGTGAAACTAACACCGGGGAGCTGTTTTTT. Its protein is CAISETNTGELFF.

The chain carries TRBV7-9 and TRBJ2-7, with D possibly matching TRBD1 (5 bases). The CDR3 spans 15 residues. Between the trimmed V and J ends, which lost 0 bases and 1 base, there was a span of 10 bases. From germline, CDR1 is SEHNR and CDR2 FQNEAQ (reference sequence). The CDR3 nucleotides are TGTGCCAGCAGCTTAGCGCAGGGCAGGTCCTACGAGCAGTACTTC. Its translation: CASSLAQGRSYEQYF.

The chain is built from TRBV12-5 and TRBJ2-2; no clear D. The CDR3 contains 15 residues. V lost 0 bases and J lost 7, with 12 bases in between. Germline CDR1 is LGHNT and CDR2 is FRNRAP. The CDR3 bases are TGTGCTAGTGGTTTGGTACCTCAGCGCCACGGGGAGCTGTTTTTT. Its translation is CASGLVPQRHGELFF.

The V gene is TRBV7-2, the J gene TRBJ1-2; D might be TRBD1 (6 bases). V lost 1 base and J 0 bases, leaving 15 bases between the germline ends. The CDR3 covers 17 residues. CDR1 and CDR2 (germline): SGHTA, FQGNSA. The CDR3 reads CASSLVAGAQPNYGYTF. CDR3 DNA sequence: TGTGCCAGCAGCTTAGTGGCAGGGGCCCAGCCTAACTATGGCTACACCTTC. The variable domain in full, with the rest retrieved from reference TRBV7-2 and TRBJ1-2, is GAGVSQSPSNKVTEKGKDVELRCDPISGHTALYWYRQSLGQGLEFLIYFQGNSAPDKSGLPSDRFSAERTGGSVSTLTIQRTQQEDSAVYLCASSLVAGAQPNYGYTFGSGTRLTVV.

A single count supports this clone. This rearrangement joins TRBV7-9 to TRBJ1-4; TRBD1 agrees at 8 bases. The CDR3 is made up of 13 amino acids. Germline V lookup: CDR1 SEHNR, CDR2 FQNEAQ (reference sequence). J was trimmed by 8 bases and V by 6 bases; bases with no gene match: 5. The CDR3 here is CASRETGDEKLFF. DNA for the CDR3: TGTGCCAGCAGGGAGACAGGGGACGAAAAACTGTTTTTT.

The J gene is TRBJ2-5, the V gene TRBV19; 7 bases agree with TRBD2. The CDR3 is 17 residues long. Germline values: CDR1 LNHDA, CDR2 SQIVND (reference sequence). V was pared by 4 bases and J by 5 bases, with 16 bases of the junction left unmatched. CDR3 in amino acids: CASSTPGGSGLVETQYF. CDR3 sequence (DNA): TGTGCCAGTAGTACACCGGGTGGTAGCGGGTTGGTGGAGACCCAGTACTTC.

Remarks on this clone: Other DNA variants within this sample encode the same CDR3. The chain has TRBV6-5 and TRBJ2-7; 11 bases are a match to TRBD1. CDR1 and CDR2 (germline): MNHEY, SVGAGI. V dropped 2 bases and J dropped 4; count of bases not matched to a gene: 1. The CDR3 covers 14 residues. Here the CDR3 DNA reads TGTGCCAGCAGTTACCGGGACAGGGGGTACGAGCAGTACTTC. Its protein is CASSYRDRGYEQYF.

This sequence joins TRBV19 and TRBJ1-3; possibly TRBD1 for D (5 bases). The ends were cut back, 5 bases at V and 3 bases at J, with 20 bases in the middle. Germline CDR1 is LNHDA and CDR2 is SQIVND (reference sequence). The length of the CDR3 is 17 residues. CDR3 nucleotide sequence: TGTGCCAGTAGTTTGGGGCAAAACAGGATTCTTGGAAACACCATATATTTT. As protein: CASSLGQNRILGNTIYF.

DNA for the CDR3: TGTGCCAGCAGTTCTACAGGGAGCTCCTACGAGCAGTACTTC. Protein product: CASSSTGSSYEQYF. The chain uses TRBV6-6 and TRBJ2-7, with D possibly being TRBD1 (6 bases). The CDR3 has 14 residues. Germline-derived CDR1 and CDR2 are MNHNY and SVGAGI (reference sequence). The V end lost 4 bases, the J end lost 0 bases, and 10 bases lay between the germline ends.